These 12 T cell receptor beta chains were sequenced from one sample in a study. Cells sorted as Tregs were CD4+, CD25+ and CD127-/low. From the 5' RACE reads, TCRdb called clonotypes with MiXCR, one entry per CDR3 protein. The sample comprises approximately 50,000 distinct CDR3 sequences, less than 25% of which are singletons, and 3.2% rests with the top ten. The sequenced sample consisted of tumor-infiltrating Tregs sorted from the breast tumor. The receptors here all came from a female donor with breast cancer.

This clonotype was observed a few times. J is TRBJ2-1 and V is TRBV20-1; 8 nucleotides agree with TRBD2. The CDR3 runs 13 residues. CDR1 and CDR2 (germline): DFQATT, SNEGSKA (reference sequence). V lost 5 bases to trimming and J lost 6 bases; unmatched junction nucleotides: 6. Here the CDR3 DNA reads TGCAGTGCTGCCCCGACTAGCGCCAATGAGCAGTTCTTC. The encoded protein is CSAAPTSANEQFF.

In this sample, this clonotype turned up many times. The chain carries TRBV9 and TRBJ2-4, with a weak D call TRBD2 (5 bases). V was clipped by 0 bases and J by 7 bases, with 11 bases between them. In germline, CDR1 is SGDLS, CDR2 YYNGEE. The CDR3 runs to 14 residues. The CDR3 DNA sequence: TGTGCCAGCAGCGTAGGACTACTGGGGAACATTCAGTACTTC. Amino acids: CASSVGLLGNIQYF.

This clonotype was seen a handful of times. The genes are TRBV24-1 and TRBJ2-1; D is possibly TRBD1 or TRBD2 (5 bases each). There are 15 residues in the CDR3. Germline lookup yields CDR1 KGHDR and CDR2 SFDVKD. Trimming left V 1 base short and J 5 bases short, with 11 bases between. CDR3 sequence reads: CATSDFGASHNEQFF. CDR3 in DNA: TGTGCCACCAGTGATTTCGGGGCGTCTCACAATGAGCAGTTCTTC.

The V and J genes are TRBV7-9 and TRBJ1-3; D is undetermined. V was clipped by 1 base and J by 8 bases, with 9 bases between them. CDR1 is SEHNR, CDR2 FQNEAQ, per germline (reference sequence). This CDR3 is built from 13 residues. The CDR3 here is CASSLEASDTIYF. The CDR3, as DNA: TGTGCCAGCAGCTTAGAGGCTTCGGACACCATATATTTT.

This clonotype was counted a few times. The chain carries TRBV5-1 and TRBJ1-1; 7 bases fit TRBD1. With 6 bases clipped from V and 1 base from J, the junction kept 9 bases outside the gene matches. The CDR3 spans 15 residues. Germline CDR1 SGHRS, CDR2 YFSETQ. CDR3 sequence reads: CASTSDRAPNTEAFF. The CDR3 DNA sequence: TGCGCCAGCACCTCTGACAGGGCCCCGAACACTGAAGCTTTCTTT.

Comments on this clonotype: A much larger clone lies a single base off, so this may be a read error. The V call is TRBV6-5, the J call TRBJ1-2; 8 bases align to TRBD1. The germline CDR1 and CDR2 sequences are MNHEY and SVGAGI. The J segment lost 7 bases and the V segment lost 4 bases, leaving 8 bases of the junction unmatched. This CDR3 is 14 amino acids long. The DNA for the CDR3 is TGTGCCAGCAGTTGCGCGTTTACAGGGGGTGGCTACACCTTC. Protein product: CASSCAFTGGGYTF.

This clonotype was seen repeatedly, ten times or more. The rearrangement links TRBV7-6 to TRBJ2-1; D is undetermined. The germline CDR1 and CDR2 sequences are SGHVS and FNYEAQ. Trimming left V 5 bases short and J 8 bases short, with 13 bases between. This CDR3 has 13 amino acids. The CDR3 nucleotides read TGTGCCAGCAGCCTTAGGGTAGGGTATGAGCAGTTCTTC. It yields the protein CASSLRVGYEQFF. The full variable domain, with the rest looked up from reference TRBV7-6 and TRBJ2-1, is GAGVSQSPRYKVTKRGQDVALRCDPISGHVSLYWYRQALGQGPEFLTYFNYEAQQDKSGLPNDRFSAERPEGSISTLTIQRTEQRDSAMYRCASSLRVGYEQFFGPGTRLTVL.

In its sample, this clonotype was seen a few times. This sequence joins TRBV29-1 and TRBJ2-4; 10 bases fit TRBD2. CDR3 length: 14 residues. Germline V CDR1 and CDR2: SQVTM, ANQGSEA. The junction had 5 bases not matched to a gene; V was cut back by 6 bases and J by 3 bases. The CDR3 nucleotides read TGCAGCGTGAGCGGGGGGGCTGACAAAAACATTCAGTACTTC. It translates to CSVSGGADKNIQYF.

This clonotype was detected only a few times. This chain uses TRBV7-8 with TRBJ2-7; D remains unclear. The V end was cut by 1 base, the J end by 9 bases, with 10 bases between. This CDR3 has 12 residues. Germline-derived CDR1 and CDR2 are SGHVS and FQNEAQ. In DNA, the CDR3 is TGTGCCAGCAGCTTAGAGGGTCGGGCGCAGTACTTC. This gives the protein CASSLEGRAQYF.

Ten or more counts support this clonotype. This chain connects TRBV7-2 to TRBJ2-3, with D possibly TRBD2 on 5 matching bases. CDR1 and CDR2 (germline): SGHTA, FQGNSA. Trimming took 1 base from V and 9 from J, leaving 11 bases between them. CDR3 length: 13 residues. CDR3 sequence reads: CASSLVASKTQYF. The DNA of the CDR3 is TGTGCCAGCAGCTTAGTAGCGTCGAAGACGCAGTATTTT.

The chain recombines TRBV20-1 with TRBJ2-3, with unresolved D. The CDR3 has 10 amino acids. CDR1 is DFQATT and CDR2 is SNEGSKA in the germline V gene (reference sequence). Trimming took off 3 bases at V and 13 bases at J, with 11 bases between the two ends. The CDR3 region has the DNA TGCAGTGCTAGCGAACACGGCAAGTATTTT. Translated, it gives CSASEHGKYF.

This rearrangement joins TRBV20-1 to TRBJ2-7; the match to TRBD1 covers 8 bases. The CDR3 covers 14 residues. The trim removed 1 base at V and 5 bases at J, leaving 7 bases unmatched. Germline-derived CDR1 and CDR2 are DFQATT and SNEGSKA (reference sequence). The CDR3 here is CSARGAGGENEQYF. CDR3 in DNA: TGCAGTGCTAGAGGGGCAGGGGGCGAAAACGAGCAGTACTTC.